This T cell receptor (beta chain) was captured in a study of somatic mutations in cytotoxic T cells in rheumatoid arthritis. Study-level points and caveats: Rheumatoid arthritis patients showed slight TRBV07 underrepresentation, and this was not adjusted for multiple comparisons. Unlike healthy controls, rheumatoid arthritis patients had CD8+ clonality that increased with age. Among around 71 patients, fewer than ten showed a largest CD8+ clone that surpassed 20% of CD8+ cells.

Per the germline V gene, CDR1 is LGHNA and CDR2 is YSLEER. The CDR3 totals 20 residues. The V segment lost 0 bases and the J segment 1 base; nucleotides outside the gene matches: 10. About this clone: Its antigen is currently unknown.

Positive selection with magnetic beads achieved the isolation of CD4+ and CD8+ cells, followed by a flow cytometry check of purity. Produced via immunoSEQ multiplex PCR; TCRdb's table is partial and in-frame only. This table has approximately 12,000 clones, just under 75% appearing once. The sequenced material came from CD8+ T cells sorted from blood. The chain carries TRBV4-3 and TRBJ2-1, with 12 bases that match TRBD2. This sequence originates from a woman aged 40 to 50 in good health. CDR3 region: CASSQDLTSGRLGSYNEQFF. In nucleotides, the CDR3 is TGCGCCAGCAGCCAAGATCTCACTAGCGGGAGGTTGGGATCCTACAATGAGCAGTTCTTC.